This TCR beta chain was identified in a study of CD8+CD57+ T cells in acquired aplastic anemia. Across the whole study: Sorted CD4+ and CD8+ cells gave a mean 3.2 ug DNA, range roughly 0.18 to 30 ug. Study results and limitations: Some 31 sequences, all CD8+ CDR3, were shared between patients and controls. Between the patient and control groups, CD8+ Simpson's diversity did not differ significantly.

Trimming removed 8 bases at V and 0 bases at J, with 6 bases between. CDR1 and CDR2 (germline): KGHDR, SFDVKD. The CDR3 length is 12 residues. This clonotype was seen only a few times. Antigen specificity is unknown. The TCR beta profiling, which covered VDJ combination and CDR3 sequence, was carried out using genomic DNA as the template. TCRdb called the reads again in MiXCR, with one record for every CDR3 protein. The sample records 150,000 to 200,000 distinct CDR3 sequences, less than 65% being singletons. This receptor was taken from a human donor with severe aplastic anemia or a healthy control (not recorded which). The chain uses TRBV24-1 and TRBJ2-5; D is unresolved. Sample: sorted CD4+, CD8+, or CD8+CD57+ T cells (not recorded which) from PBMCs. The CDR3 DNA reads TGTGCCACCATTCCGTACCAAGAGACCCAGTACTTC. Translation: CATIPYQETQYF.